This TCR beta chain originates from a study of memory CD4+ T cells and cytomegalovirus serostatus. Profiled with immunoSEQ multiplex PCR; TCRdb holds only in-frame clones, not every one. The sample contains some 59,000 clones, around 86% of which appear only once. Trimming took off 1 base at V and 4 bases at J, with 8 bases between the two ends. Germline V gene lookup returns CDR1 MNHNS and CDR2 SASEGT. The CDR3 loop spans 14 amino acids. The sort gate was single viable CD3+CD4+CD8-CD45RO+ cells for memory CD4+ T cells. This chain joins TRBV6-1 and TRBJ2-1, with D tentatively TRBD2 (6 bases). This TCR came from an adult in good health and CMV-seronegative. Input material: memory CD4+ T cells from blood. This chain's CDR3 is CASSEGGVYNEQFF. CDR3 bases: TGTGCCAGCAGTGAAGGCGGGGTATACAATGAGCAGTTCTTC.